A selection of T cell receptor beta chains follows, all from one sample in a study of blood T cell repertoires in COVID-19. Clones were sequenced by immunoSEQ multiplex PCR, and TCRdb holds only the in-frame ones, with some missing. The table shows more than 70,000 clones, with about nine tenths occurring only once. Sequencing used peripheral blood. These receptors all come from a young woman with acute or convalescent COVID-19. CDR3s leave out the opening cysteine and the closing phenylalanine or tryptophan.

J gene: TRBJ1-5
V gene: TRBV3-1/TRBV3-2
CDR3 protein: ASSRDRGAQPQH

J gene: TRBJ1-1
V gene: TRBV7-9
CDR3 protein: ASSHGQTGTEAF

J gene: TRBJ1-1
V gene: TRBV3-1/TRBV3-2
CDR3 protein: ASSQSTGGTEAF

J gene: TRBJ2-7
V gene: TRBV25-1
CDR3 protein: ASGLQGSYEQY

J gene: TRBJ1-2
V gene: TRBV6-1
CDR3 protein: ASSETTGTVYGYT

J gene: TRBJ1-1
V gene: TRBV5-1
CDR3 protein: ASSLDIIVNTEAF

J gene: TRBJ1-2
V gene: TRBV2
CDR3 protein: ASSEGRQGQYGYT

J gene: TRBJ1-6
V gene: TRBV11-2
CDR3 protein: ASSPRLTDSNSPLH

J gene: TRBJ2-5
V gene: TRBV7-9
CDR3 protein: ASSLAGPQETQY

J gene: TRBJ2-1
V gene: TRBV11-3
CDR3 protein: ASSLGGSTYNEQF

J gene: TRBJ1-4
V gene: TRBV19
CDR3 protein: ASSAYFRGINEKLF

J gene: TRBJ2-7
V gene: TRBV4-3
CDR3 protein: ASSPSGMRREQY

J gene: TRBJ2-5
V gene: TRBV7-9
CDR3 protein: ASSPSAGPLAGGPGD

J gene: TRBJ2-1
V gene: TRBV15
CDR3 protein: ATSRVTGFYNEQF

J gene: TRBJ1-4
V gene: TRBV7-9
CDR3 protein: ASSLSQVDEKLF

J gene: TRBJ1-5
V gene: TRBV10-2
CDR3 protein: ASSDENFQPQH

J gene: TRBJ1-2
V gene: TRBV18
CDR3 protein: ASSLGAPGQGALGYT

J gene: TRBJ1-5
V gene: TRBV7-2
CDR3 protein: ASSPDSSNNQPQH

J gene: TRBJ2-7
V gene: TRBV5-5
CDR3 protein: ASSSGTGGSVRSYEQY

J gene: TRBJ1-6
V gene: TRBV2
CDR3 protein: ASSDPRRGYNSPLH

J gene: TRBJ1-2
V gene: TRBV27
CDR3 protein: ASSDRVGGYT

J gene: TRBJ2-1
V gene: TRBV7-9
CDR3 protein: ASSPGRTGIMNEQF

J gene: TRBJ1-6
V gene: TRBV7-2
CDR3 protein: ASSLAGGTSPLH

J gene: TRBJ1-6
V gene: TRBV19
CDR3 protein: ASSIWDRGNSPLH

J gene: TRBJ2-5
V gene: TRBV7-9
CDR3 protein: ASSLGSGGQETQY

J gene: TRBJ1-1
V gene: TRBV2
CDR3 protein: ASSIQGGGTEAF

J gene: TRBJ1-1
V gene: TRBV7-2
CDR3 protein: ASSLATTGVTEAF

J gene: TRBJ2-3
V gene: TRBV27
CDR3 protein: ASSPVAGGADTQY

J gene: TRBJ2-5
V gene: TRBV12-3/TRBV12-4
CDR3 protein: ASRQGAGETQY

J gene: TRBJ1-6
V gene: TRBV3-1/TRBV3-2
CDR3 protein: ASSQDRANSPLH

J gene: TRBJ2-1
V gene: TRBV6-5
CDR3 protein: ASAKNTGSYNEQF

J gene: TRBJ1-1
V gene: TRBV19
CDR3 protein: ATTGQGRKTEAF

J gene: TRBJ2-3
V gene: TRBV5-6
CDR3 protein: ASSLGLAGDPLTDTQY

J gene: TRBJ2-6
V gene: TRBV13
CDR3 protein: ASSLESVTSLSGANVLT

J gene: TRBJ2-1
V gene: TRBV7-2
CDR3 protein: ASSLAIAASGSAEQF

J gene: TRBJ1-5
V gene: TRBV2
CDR3 protein: ASSGLGQPHGVNQPQH

J gene: TRBJ2-1
V gene: TRBV27
CDR3 protein: ARDRGSYNEQF

J gene: TRBJ2-1
V gene: TRBV27
CDR3 protein: ASRFGLDNEQF

J gene: TRBJ1-6
V gene: TRBV7-9
CDR3 protein: ASSWRSSGSPLH

J gene: TRBJ1-1
V gene: TRBV5-4
CDR3 protein: ASSPESRGRTEAF

J gene: TRBJ2-3
V gene: TRBV2
CDR3 protein: ASSPSGGARDTQY

J gene: TRBJ2-1
V gene: TRBV14
CDR3 protein: ASSQGAGSYNEQF

J gene: TRBJ1-2
V gene: TRBV14
CDR3 protein: ASSPELNYGYT

J gene: TRBJ1-2
V gene: TRBV12-5
CDR3 protein: ASGFLPGAVRGYT

J gene: TRBJ1-6
V gene: TRBV28
CDR3 protein: ASTLLGGAALH

J gene: TRBJ1-1
V gene: TRBV11-2
CDR3 protein: ASSSAGNKHEAF

J gene: TRBJ1-5
V gene: TRBV12-3/TRBV12-4
CDR3 protein: ASSRDSRQPQH

J gene: TRBJ1-1
V gene: TRBV28
CDR3 protein: ASSWETNTEAF

J gene: TRBJ2-7
V gene: TRBV12-3/TRBV12-4
CDR3 protein: ASGGGAYEQY

J gene: TRBJ2-7
V gene: TRBV6-5
CDR3 protein: ASRGQGRGYEQY

J gene: TRBJ2-7
V gene: TRBV7-9
CDR3 protein: ASSLGTSGSVYEQY

J gene: TRBJ2-7
V gene: TRBV19
CDR3 protein: ASSAQQGYEQY

J gene: TRBJ2-7
V gene: TRBV7-8
CDR3 protein: ASSHGQYYEQY

J gene: TRBJ2-1
V gene: TRBV7-9
CDR3 protein: ASSSLATFRDEQF

J gene: TRBJ1-2
V gene: TRBV27
CDR3 protein: ASRDRGPYGYT

J gene: TRBJ1-1
V gene: TRBV5-1
CDR3 protein: ASSFGDRETDEAF

J gene: TRBJ1-5
V gene: TRBV27
CDR3 protein: ASKRSRGLPQH

J gene: TRBJ1-1
V gene: TRBV5-5
CDR3 protein: ASSLVGTGDTEAF